The rows below give T cell receptor beta chains drawn from one sample of a study of T-cell memory formation after mild COVID-19. MiXCR, applied by TCRdb to the 5' RACE reads, yields one record per CDR3 protein. The table shows about 470,000 distinct CDR3 sequences, with about 23% occurring only once. The sample taken for sequencing was PBMCs or a T cell subset sorted from them (not recorded which). Receptor source: an adult woman who had mild COVID-19 (a few samples of this study predate the infection). Cell type and time point are not known. Each CDR3 is given with its conserved first and last residue. The D gene is left open where the match is weak. Clone size is given for some rows only: seen once, a few or many times, or a class if the clone is expanded.

TRBD1	-	TRBV12-3/TRBV12-4	TRBJ1-4	TGTGCCAGCAGTTGGGACAGGGGTAATGAAAAACTGTTTTTT	CASSWDRGNEKLFF
TRBD1	once	TRBV7-9	TRBJ2-3	TGTGCCAGCAGCCCGTTGGGACAGCCGGGTGGAGATACGCAGTATTTT	CASSPLGQPGGDTQYF
TRBD2	-	TRBV24-1	TRBJ2-3	TGTGCCACCAGCGGTCCTACGGGACTAGCGGATACGCAGTATTTT	CATSGPTGLADTQYF
-	-	TRBV20-1	TRBJ2-5	TGCAGTGCTAGAGATAAGGGAGAACAAGAGACCCAGTACTTC	CSARDKGEQETQYF
-	few	TRBV6-5	TRBJ2-3	TGTGCCAGCAGACAGACCCTAGCGCCCAGCACAGATACGCAGTATTTT	CASRQTLAPSTDTQYF
TRBD2	-	TRBV11-3	TRBJ2-1	TGTGCCAGCAGCCCCGAACTAGCGGGGAGGAATGAGCAGTTCTTC	CASSPELAGRNEQFF
TRBD2	-	TRBV30	TRBJ2-7	TGTGCCTGCCGCGGGGGGGTCTACGAGCAGTACTTC	CACRGGVYEQYF
-	few	TRBV18	TRBJ1-6	TGTGCCAGCTCACCACCGGGAGGGAATTCACCCCTCCACTTT	CASSPPGGNSPLHF
-	few	TRBV5-1	TRBJ1-1	TGCGCCAGCAGCTTGGCCGGCTCGACAGGGAACACTGAAGCTTTCTTT	CASSLAGSTGNTEAFF
-	-	TRBV3-1	TRBJ2-1	TGTGCCAGCCAAAATAATACCAACCCATTTACAATGAAGCAGTTCTTC	CASQNNTNPFTMKQFF
TRBD1	-	TRBV7-9	TRBJ1-4	TGTGCCAGCAGCTCCGGGACAGGGGTCTCAAATGAAAAACTGTTTTTT	CASSSGTGVSNEKLFF
-	few	TRBV7-9	TRBJ2-5	TGTGCCAGCAGCTTAGAACAGACGTACCAAGAGACCCAGTACTTC	CASSLEQTYQETQYF
-	few	TRBV5-1	TRBJ2-1	TGCGCCAGCAGCTCCTTAGGAGGGGGGAAGCCGTTCTTC	CASSSLGGGKPFF
TRBD2	-	TRBV7-2	TRBJ2-2	TGTGCCAGCAGCCTTGGACTAGCGGGAGTTCGGACCGGGGAGCTGTTTTTT	CASSLGLAGVRTGELFF
TRBD2	-	TRBV9	TRBJ2-3	TGTGCCAGCAGCGCTATTGGCCAGACTAGCGGGAGTACCCAAGAATCCACAGATACGCAGTATTTT	CASSAIGQTSGSTQESTDTQYF
TRBD2	few	TRBV7-9	TRBJ2-1	TGTGCCAGCAGCTCTCTTGTTAGCGGGAGGGGCAATGAGCAGTTCTTC	CASSSLVSGRGNEQFF
-	many	TRBV6-1	TRBJ1-1	TGTGCCAGCAGTGAAGCGTGGGGGTCGACTGAAGCTTTCTTT	CASSEAWGSTEAFF
TRBD1	-	TRBV5-4	TRBJ1-2	TGTGCCAGCAGCTACGTACCGGGACAGGGGTTCTATGGCTACACCTTC	CASSYVPGQGFYGYTF
TRBD2	-	TRBV11-2	TRBJ2-1	TGTGCCAGCAGCCCCCCGGGACTAGCGGGCCATGAGCAGTTCTTC	CASSPPGLAGHEQFF
-	-	TRBV30	TRBJ2-7	TGTGCCTGGCGCCAGGGGTCGAAGTCCTACGAGCAGTACTTC	CAWRQGSKSYEQYF
-	few	TRBV25-1	TRBJ2-2	TGTGCCAGCAGTGAAGACACAGCGAACACCGGGGAGCTGTTTTTT	CASSEDTANTGELFF
TRBD1	-	TRBV6-5	TRBJ2-6	TGTGCCAGCAGTAACCCGACAGGGGGAGGGGCCAACGTCCTGACTTTC	CASSNPTGGGANVLTF
TRBD1	-	TRBV7-3	TRBJ1-1	TGTGCCAGCAGCTCTACAGGGGGCGGGCCTGAAGCTTTCTTT	CASSSTGGGPEAFF